The present T cell receptor (beta chain) was sequenced within a study of blood T cells in healthy people across ages. Study-level findings and limits: There was a strong correlation between TCR beta diversity and naive T cell percentage.

The CDR3 totals 16 residues. V gave up 4 bases and J gave up 6 bases, with 22 bases separating them. Germline CDR1 reads SGHTS; CDR2 reads YDEGEE. A second roughly 6 to 11 cycle PCR used barcoded and J-beta primers. MiXCR was run by TCRdb on the 5' RACE reads, yielding one entry per CDR3 protein. The sample holds roughly 1 million distinct CDR3 sequences; under 30% are singletons and the top ten take around 0.75%. As regards this clonotype: No antigen is known for it.

The data were also submitted as part of a second study, on T cells of mothers and their children.

V gene TRBV5-8 combines with J gene TRBJ1-1; possible D gene TRBD1, 5 bases. The source is a girl aged 2 to 10 in good health. The sequencing sample was made of blood. The CDR3 bases are TGTGCCAGCAGCAAAGGACCCAGGGAGGTTATCCCTGAAGCTTTCTTT. Encoded protein: CASSKGPREVIPEAFF.